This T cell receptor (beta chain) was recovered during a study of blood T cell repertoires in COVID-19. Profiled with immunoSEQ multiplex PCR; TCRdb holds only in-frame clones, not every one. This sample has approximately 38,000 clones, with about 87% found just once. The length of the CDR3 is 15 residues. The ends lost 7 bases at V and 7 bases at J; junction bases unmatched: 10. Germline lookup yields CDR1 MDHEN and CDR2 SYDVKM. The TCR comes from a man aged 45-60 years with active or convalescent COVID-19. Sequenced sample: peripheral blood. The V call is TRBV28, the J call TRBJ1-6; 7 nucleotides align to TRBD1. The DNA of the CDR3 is TGTGCCAGCATTGACCCCGGGACAGACAATTCACCCCTCCACTTT. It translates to CASIDPGTDNSPLHF.